This T cell receptor (beta chain) was sequenced for a study of blood T cell repertoires in COVID-19. This clone is a singleton in its sample. Original methodology: Cell counts per sample came from amplifying reference gene primers. Method: immunoSEQ multiplex PCR; TCRdb's copy keeps in-frame clones and lacks some. That table furnishes V, J and clone size, whereas the DNA furnished D and trimming. The sample yields about 390,000 clones, around nine tenths seen once. Looked up from germline, CDR1 is SEHNR and CDR2 is FQNEAQ (reference sequence). This CDR3 spans 16 amino acids. The V segment lost 4 bases and the J segment 6 bases; nucleotides outside the gene matches: 8. This study enrolled people aged about 18 to 90 from approximately 25 US geographic areas. Cohort assignment relied on participant-reported clinical history.

The receptor comes from a woman aged 45 to 65 who had recovered from COVID-19. The sequenced material came from PBMCs or T cells enriched from blood (not recorded which). V gene TRBV7-9 combines with J gene TRBJ1-5; 11 nucleotides line up with TRBD1. Here the CDR3 DNA reads TGTGCCAGCAGCTCAACGGACAGGGGGCTCGGTCAGCCCCAGCATTTT. This sequence encodes CASSSTDRGLGQPQHF.